Listed here are 6 T cell receptor beta chains from one sample, sequenced in a study of OX40 agonist ivuxolimab in advanced cancers. The table came from immunoSEQ multiplex PCR; TCRdb's copy has only in-frame clones and leaves some out. This table holds about 72,000 clones, approximately 92% found once. The sample was CD4+ or CD8+ T cells sorted from blood, taken in a trial of the OX40 agonist ivuxolimab. These receptors were taken from an adult with an advanced solid tumor such as melanoma, head and neck, liver or kidney cancer.

This chain connects TRBV10-3 to TRBJ1-5, with 10 nucleotides matching TRBD1. Per the germline V gene, CDR1 is ENHRY and CDR2 is SYGVKD. The CDR3 extends over 14 amino acids. V lost 6 bases, J lost 4 bases, and 3 bases stayed unmatched. The CDR3 spells CAIRGQGGNQPQHF. The CDR3 DNA follows: TGTGCCATCAGAGGACAGGGGGGAAATCAGCCCCAGCATTTT.

The rearrangement joins TRBV28 to TRBJ1-4; D gene uncertain. The V gene lost 3 bases and the J gene lost 1 base, with 9 bases spanning the gap. Germline assignment: CDR1 MDHEN and CDR2 SYDVKM. The CDR3 is 15 residues long. The CDR3 nucleotides read TGTGCCAGCAGTTTGAGGGCAGGAACTAATGAAAAACTGTTTTTT. Its protein is CASSLRAGTNEKLFF.

The chain joins TRBV7-6 to TRBJ1-4, with 9 bases that match TRBD1. The CDR3 runs 14 residues. Germline V gives CDR1 SGHVS, CDR2 FNYEAQ. Trimming at V came to 5 bases and at J to 8 bases, leaving 6 bases not matched to a gene. CDR3 residues: CASSLGQGLEKLFF. Here the CDR3 DNA reads TGTGCCAGCAGCCTGGGACAGGGCCTCGAAAAACTGTTTTTT. Combining the CDR3 with reference TRBV7-6 and TRBJ1-4 gives the whole variable domain GAGVSQSPRYKVTKRGQDVALRCDPISGHVSLYWYRQALGQGPEFLTYFNYEAQQDKSGLPNDRFSAERPEGSISTLTIQRTEQRDSAMYRCASSLGQGLEKLFFGSGTQLSVL.

The rearrangement links TRBV20-1 to TRBJ2-5; D possibly corresponds to TRBD2 (5 bases). Germline V gene sequence: CDR1 DFQATT, CDR2 SNEGSKA (reference sequence). The CDR3 spans 11 residues. Deletions cut 7 bases from V and 5 bases from J, with 11 bases between. The CDR3 nucleotides read TGCAGTGTTCGGGGTTTGGAGACCCAGTACTTC. Protein: CSVRGLETQYF.

This chain connects TRBV28 to TRBJ1-6, with 9 bases aligning to TRBD1. Germline trimming cut 3 bases from V and 7 bases from J; bases unmatched to any gene: 1. In germline, CDR1 is MDHEN, CDR2 SYDVKM. The CDR3 sequence is 14 residues long. CDR3 in DNA: TGTGCCAGCAGTTTTGACAGGGGGAATTCACCCCTCCACTTT. It encodes CASSFDRGNSPLHF.

This chain links TRBV11-3 with TRBJ2-5; 7 nucleotides agree with TRBD2. CDR1 and CDR2 (germline): SGHNT, YENEEA. The CDR3 loop spans 19 amino acids. Germline trimming cut 3 bases from V and 1 base from J; bases unmatched to any gene: 17. CDR3 protein: CASSLTVGASGTSQETQYF. The CDR3, as DNA: TGTGCCAGCAGCTTGACCGTAGGGGCTAGCGGAACCTCCCAAGAGACCCAGTACTTC.